This TCR beta chain emerged from a study of cytomegalovirus exposure and HLA in healthy donors. Study-wide context: It was reported in a later analysis that the 120 validation repertoires used the same platform as the 500 to 700 first-cohort repertoires. General study results and limits: Reportedly, cytomegalovirus status was diagnosed with high sensitivity and specificity.

V dropped 3 bases and J dropped 4 bases, with 10 bases sitting between them. The CDR3 contains 12 residues. Germline CDR1 GTSNPN, CDR2 SVGIG (reference sequence). Points on this clone: Its antigen is as yet unknown.

TCRdb's table, derived via immunoSEQ multiplex PCR, lists solely in-frame clones and lacks some. Of roughly 120,000 clones listed, over 75% are singletons. The TCR was taken from a woman in her 30s in good health and CMV-seropositive. This chain uses TRBV30 with TRBJ2-7; no firm D call. The specimen sequenced was PBMCs. In nucleotides, the CDR3 is TGTGCCTGGAGCGCACAGTATTACGAGCAGTACTTC. Encoded protein: CAWSAQYYEQYF.